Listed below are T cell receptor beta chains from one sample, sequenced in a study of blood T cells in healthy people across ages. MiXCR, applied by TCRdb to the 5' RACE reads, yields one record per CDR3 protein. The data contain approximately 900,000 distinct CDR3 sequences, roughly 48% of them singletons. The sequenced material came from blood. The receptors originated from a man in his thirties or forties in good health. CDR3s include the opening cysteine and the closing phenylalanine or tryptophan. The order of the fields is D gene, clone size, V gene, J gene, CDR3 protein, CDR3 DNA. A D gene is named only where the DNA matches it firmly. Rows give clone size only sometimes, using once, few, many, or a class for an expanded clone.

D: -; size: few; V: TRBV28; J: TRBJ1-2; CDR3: CASARDTLNYGYTF; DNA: TGTGCCAGCGCCCGGGACACATTGAACTATGGCTACACCTTC
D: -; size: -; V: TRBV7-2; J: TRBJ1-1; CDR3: CASSLVGGSTEAFF; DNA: TGTGCCAGCAGCTTAGTCGGGGGCAGCACTGAAGCTTTCTTT
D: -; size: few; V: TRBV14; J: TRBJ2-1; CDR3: CASSQDTGGSEQFF; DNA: TGTGCCAGCAGCCAAGATACCGGAGGGAGTGAGCAGTTCTTC
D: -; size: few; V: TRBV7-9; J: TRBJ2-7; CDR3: CASSLELSYEQYF; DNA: TGTGCCAGCAGCTTGGAGTTGTCCTACGAGCAGTACTTC
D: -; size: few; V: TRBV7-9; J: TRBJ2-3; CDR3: CASSLAAGHSTDTQYF; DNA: TGTGCCAGCAGCTTAGCAGCCGGGCATAGCACAGATACGCAGTATTTT
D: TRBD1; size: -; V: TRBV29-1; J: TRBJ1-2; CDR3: CSVRQGGVYGYTF; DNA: TGCAGCGTACGACAGGGAGGTGTCTATGGCTACACCTTC
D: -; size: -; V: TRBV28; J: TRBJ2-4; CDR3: CASSFDSLESEQYF; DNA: TGTGCCAGCAGTTTTGACAGCCTCGAAAGTGAGCAGTACTTC
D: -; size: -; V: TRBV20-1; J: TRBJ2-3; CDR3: CSASVGARWTDTQYF; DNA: TGCAGTGCTAGTGTAGGGGCGAGGTGGACAGATACGCAGTATTTT
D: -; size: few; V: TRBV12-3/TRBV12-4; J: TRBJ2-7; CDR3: CASSLEQIYEQYF; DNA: TGTGCCAGCAGTTTGGAGCAGATCTACGAGCAGTACTTC
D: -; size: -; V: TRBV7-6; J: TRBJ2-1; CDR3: CASSLSRGGSSSYNEQFF; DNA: TGTGCCAGCAGCTTAAGTCGGGGAGGCAGTAGCTCCTACAATGAGCAGTTCTTC
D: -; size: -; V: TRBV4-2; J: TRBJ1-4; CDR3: CASSQDTARSLGGEKLFF; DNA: TGTGCCAGCAGCCAAGATACAGCCCGCTCCCTGGGAGGTGAAAAACTGTTTTTT
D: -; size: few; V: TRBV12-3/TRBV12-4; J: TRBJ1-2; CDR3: CASSSQGYGYGYTF; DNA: TGTGCCAGCAGCTCACAGGGCTATGGCTATGGCTACACCTTC
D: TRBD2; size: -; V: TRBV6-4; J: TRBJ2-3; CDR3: CASSASTSGAADTQYF; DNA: TGTGCCAGCAGTGCTTCGACTAGCGGGGCGGCAGATACGCAGTATTTT
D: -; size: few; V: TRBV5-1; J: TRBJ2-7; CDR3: CASSLRQGSNEQYF; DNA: TGCGCCAGCAGCTTACGTCAGGGTTCCAACGAGCAGTACTTC
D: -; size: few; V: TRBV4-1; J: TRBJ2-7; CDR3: CASSQDLSAGASYEQYF; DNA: TGCGCCAGCAGCCAAGACCTATCGGCAGGGGCGAGCTACGAGCAGTACTTC
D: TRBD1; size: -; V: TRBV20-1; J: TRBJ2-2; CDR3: CSATTGGNTGELFF; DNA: TGCAGTGCAACGACAGGGGGGAACACCGGGGAGCTGTTTTTT
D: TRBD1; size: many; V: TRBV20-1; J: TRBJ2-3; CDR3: CSAPRQGRTDTQYF; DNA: TGCAGTGCTCCTAGACAGGGTCGTACAGATACGCAGTATTTT
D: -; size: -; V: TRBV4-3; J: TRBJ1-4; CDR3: CASSQEARTAPPTNEKLFF; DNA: TGCGCCAGCAGCCAAGAAGCTAGGACAGCCCCGCCAACTAATGAAAAACTGTTTTTT
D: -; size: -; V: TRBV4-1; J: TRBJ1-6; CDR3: CASSQGDGGSPLHF; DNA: TGCGCCAGCAGCCAAGGGGACGGGGGGTCACCCCTCCACTTT
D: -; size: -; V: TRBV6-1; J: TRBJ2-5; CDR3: CASSELGGTSQYF; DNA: TGTGCCAGCAGTGAACTCGGAGGGACGTCCCAGTACTTC
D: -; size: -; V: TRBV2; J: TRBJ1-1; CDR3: CASSTDSRGLTEAFF; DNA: TGTGCCAGCAGTACCGATAGCAGGGGATTGACTGAAGCTTTCTTT
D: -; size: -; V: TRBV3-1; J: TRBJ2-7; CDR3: CASSPVLFYEQYF; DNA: TGTGCCAGCAGCCCGGTTCTATTCTACGAGCAGTACTTC
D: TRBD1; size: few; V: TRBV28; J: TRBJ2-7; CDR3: CASSRGTGEYEQYF; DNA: TGTGCCAGCAGCCGCGGGACAGGGGAATACGAGCAGTACTTC
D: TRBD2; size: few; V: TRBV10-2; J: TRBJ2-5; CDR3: CASSEPGLAGVLQETQYF; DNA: TGCGCCAGCAGTGAGCCAGGACTAGCGGGGGTGCTCCAAGAGACCCAGTACTTC
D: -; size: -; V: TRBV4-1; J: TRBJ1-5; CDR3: CASSQDLSGLNQPQHF; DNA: TGCGCCAGCAGCCAAGATCTATCAGGCCTCAATCAGCCCCAGCATTTT
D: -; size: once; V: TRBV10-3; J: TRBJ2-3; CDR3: CAISESKGTLSTDTQYF; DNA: TGTGCCATCAGTGAGTCGAAGGGGACCCTTAGCACAGATACGCAGTATTTT
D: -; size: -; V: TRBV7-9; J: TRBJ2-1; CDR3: CASSPTDGDNEQFF; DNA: TGTGCCAGCAGCCCAACCGACGGAGACAATGAGCAGTTCTTC
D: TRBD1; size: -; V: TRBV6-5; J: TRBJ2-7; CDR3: CASSDTGDSYEQYF; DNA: TGTGCCAGCAGTGACACAGGGGACTCCTACGAGCAGTACTTC
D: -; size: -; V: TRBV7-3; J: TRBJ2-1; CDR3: CASSLARGTYNEQFF; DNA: TGTGCCAGCAGCTTAGCCAGGGGTACCTACAATGAGCAGTTCTTC